This T cell receptor (beta chain) was found in a study of blood T cell repertoires in COVID-19. In the study overall: Collection of acute and convalescent COVID-19 samples took place in the United States, Italy and Spain. PBMCs, B-cell-depleted T cells, or T cells were the source of the cDNA or gDNA that made up the material.

Germline V CDR1 and CDR2: SNHLY, FYNNEI. Trimming removed 4 bases at V and 2 bases at J, with 11 bases between. The CDR3 runs to 14 residues. Original handling: Estimates of nucleated cell counts were drawn from the amplification of reference gene primers. Sequenced by immunoSEQ multiplex PCR; TCRdb stores in-frame clones only, minus some. The V and J calls and clone size were taken over from that table, and D and trimming were inferred from the DNA. Of around 450,000 clones listed, around nine tenths are singletons. This sequence originates from a woman aged 30 to 39 with acute or convalescent COVID-19. This chain connects TRBV2 to TRBJ2-5; possible D gene TRBD2, 6 bases. What was sequenced was peripheral blood. CDR3 DNA: TGTGCCAGCAGTGTAATGGGAGGTCAAGAGACCCAGTACTTC. This encodes CASSVMGGQETQYF.